The 8 T cell receptor beta chains below come from one sample, sequenced in a study of naive CD8 T cells in extremely preterm neonates. TCRdb's copy holds only in-frame clones and misses some; the assay was immunoSEQ multiplex PCR. The repertoire holds 5,500 to 8,500 clones, around 98% seen once, with approximately 0.4% in the top ten. The sample comprised naive CD8+ T cells from blood. These receptors all stem from a human donor in good health.

This clone was seen a handful of times. This rearrangement joins TRBV7-3 to TRBJ2-2; 8 bases line up with TRBD2. V dropped 4 bases and J dropped 3; count of bases not matched to a gene: 7. CDR1 and CDR2 from the germline V gene are SGHTA and FQGTGA. There are 16 residues in the CDR3. In DNA form, the CDR3 reads TGTGCCAGCAGCTCGAGAAGCGGGGGTTACACCGGGGAGCTGTTTTTT. Residues: CASSSRSGGYTGELFF.

The V gene is TRBV4-3, the J gene TRBJ1-1; TRBD1 might be the D (6 bases). With 0 bases removed from V and 3 bases from J, the gap between germline ends came to 11 bases. The CDR3 extends over 15 amino acids. Germline V gives CDR1 LGHNA, CDR2 YSLEER. CDR3 amino acids: CASSQEEDRYTEAFF. In DNA form, the CDR3 reads TGCGCCAGCAGCCAAGAGGAAGACAGGTACACTGAAGCTTTCTTT.

The V call is TRBV28, the J call TRBJ1-5, with 7 nucleotides matching TRBD1. The CDR3 loop spans 19 amino acids. Germline V lookup: CDR1 MDHEN, CDR2 SYDVKM. V gave up 10 bases and J gave up 2 bases; unmatched junction bases: 23. In nucleotides, the CDR3 is TGTGCCATCCTTCCTCTAGACGGGACAGAAGGTATCGGCAATCAGCCCCAGCATTTT. Encoded protein: CAILPLDGTEGIGNQPQHF.

The V gene is TRBV6-5, the J gene TRBJ1-1, with 8 positions matching TRBD1. The germline V gene has CDR1 MNHEY and CDR2 SVGAGI. V trimming: 6 bases; J trimming: 4 bases; junction bases outside the gene matches: 7. The CDR3 is made up of 14 amino acids. In DNA, the CDR3 is TGTGCCAGCAGAAGATCGGACAGGGCCACTGAAGCTTTCTTT. Translated, it gives CASRRSDRATEAFF.

The rearrangement joins TRBV18 to TRBJ2-5; TRBD1 aligns across 7 bases. Germline CDR1 and CDR2: KGHSH and LQKENI. Trimming took 6 bases from V and 5 from J; bases not matched to a gene: 6. This CDR3 contains 13 residues. This CDR3 is CASSPKQGETQYF. As DNA, the CDR3 is TGTGCCAGCTCTCCCAAACAGGGGGAGACCCAGTACTTC.

The chain couples TRBV7-3 to TRBJ2-7; unclear D gene. Trimming took 4 bases from V and 2 from J, leaving 15 bases between them. The CDR3 extends over 15 amino acids. CDR1 is SGHTA, CDR2 FQGTGA, per germline. Here the CDR3 reads CASSSAPGPAYEQYF. The CDR3 DNA reads as TGTGCCAGCAGCTCCGCCCCGGGTCCGGCCTACGAGCAGTACTTC.

The V gene is TRBV21-1, the J gene TRBJ1-5; the table gives TRBD1 as D, unverified against the DNA. TRBV21-1 is reported as a pseudogene. This CDR3 spans 20 amino acids. The CDR3 nucleotides read TGTGCCAGCAGCCAGGCGCCGGGACAGGGCGTTTTCAATTATAATCAGCCCCAGCATTTT. It encodes CASSQAPGQGVFNYNQPQHF.

The chain joins TRBV28 to TRBJ2-7, with 9 bases aligning to TRBD1. V lost 5 bases to trimming and J lost 4 bases; unmatched junction nucleotides: 15. CDR3 length: 17 residues. Germline assignment: CDR1 MDHEN and CDR2 SYDVKM. In DNA form, the CDR3 reads TGTGCCAGCAGTCTCCGACTATCCGGGACAGGGTGGTACGAGCAGTACTTC. It encodes CASSLRLSGTGWYEQYF. Based on the CDR3 plus reference TRBV28 and TRBJ2-7, the full variable domain is DVKVTQSSRYLVKRTGEKVFLECVQDMDHENMFWYRQDPGLGLRLIYFSYDVKMKEKGDIPEGYSVSREKKERFSLILESASTNQTSMYLCASSLRLSGTGWYEQYFGPGTRLTVT.